Shown below are 20 T cell receptor beta chains from a single sample sequenced in a study of shared clonotypes between healthy human individuals. TCRdb's table, derived via immunoSEQ multiplex PCR, lists solely in-frame clones and lacks some. In the table there are some 1.5 million clones, roughly 98% of which are singletons. Sequenced input: naive CD4+ T cells sorted from blood. Stated subset: CD45RA+ positively selected. These receptors all stem from a young man in good health.

The table lists this clone with a count of one. This chain connects TRBV27 to TRBJ2-2, with 11 bases lining up with TRBD2. The CDR3 totals 16 residues. Germline V gene data show CDR1 as MNHEY and CDR2 as SMNVEV (reference sequence). Trimming cost V 1 base and J 5 bases; bases outside gene matches: 3. CDR3 nucleotide sequence: TGTGCCAGCAGTTTATTGTCTAGCGGGAGGACCGGGGAGCTGTTTTTT. Amino acids: CASSLLSSGRTGELFF.

V is TRBV18 and J is TRBJ2-7; D is perhaps TRBD2 (5 bases). Germline values: CDR1 KGHSH, CDR2 LQKENI. With 3 bases removed from V and 7 bases from J, the gap between germline ends came to 7 bases. This CDR3 region has 11 residues. The CDR3 here is CASSPEEEQYF. The CDR3, as DNA: TGTGCCAGCTCACCGGAGGAAGAGCAGTACTTC.

The rearrangement links TRBV7-8 to TRBJ2-1; possibly TRBD2 for D (7 bases). Trimming left V 5 bases short and J 14 bases short, with 19 bases between. This CDR3 comprises 13 residues. Per germline, CDR1 SGHVS and CDR2 FQNEAQ. DNA for the CDR3: TGTGCCAGCAGCGGACGAGGGAGGGGGAAGGAGTTCTTC. Its translation: CASSGRGRGKEFF.

The DNA for the CDR3 is TGCGCCAGCAGTGACTGGACAGGGACTGAAGCTTTCTTT. Translated: CASSDWTGTEAFF. This chain links TRBV10-1 with TRBJ1-1; 8 positions agree with TRBD1. Looked up from germline, CDR1 is WNHNN and CDR2 is SYGVQD (reference sequence). The CDR3 is 13 residues long. J was trimmed by 5 bases and V by 3 bases; bases with no gene match: 2.

Points on this clone: At the DNA level, this CDR3 is encoded by other sequences in the same sample as well. The chain has TRBV11-2 and TRBJ2-1, with TRBD2 matching 8 bases. V gave up 5 bases and J gave up 0 bases; unmatched junction bases: 3. The germline CDR1 and CDR2 sequences are SGHAT and FQNNGV. CDR3 size: 15 residues. CDR3 DNA sequence: TGTGCCAGCAGCCGAAGCGGGAGCTCCTACAATGAGCAGTTCTTC. This translates into CASSRSGSSYNEQFF. The full variable domain, in which reference TRBV11-2 and TRBJ2-1 provide the parts outside the CDR3, is EAGVAQSPRYKIIEKRQSVAFWCNPISGHATLYWYQQILGQGPKLLIQFQNNGVVDDSQLPKDRFSAERLKGVDSTLKIQPAKLEDSAVYLCASSRSGSSYNEQFFGPGTRLTVL.

V is TRBV11-2 and J is TRBJ2-7, with D unclear. The length of the CDR3 is 15 residues. Germline values: CDR1 SGHAT, CDR2 FQNNGV. Trimming pared 0 bases from V and 7 bases from J, leaving 16 bases between. The CDR3 nucleotides read TGTGCCAGCAGCTTAGAGGTAGCACGGGTCCTGGAGCAGTACTTC. Its translation: CASSLEVARVLEQYF.

The gene calls are TRBV25-1 and TRBJ1-2; tentatively, D is TRBD1 (5 bases). The CDR3 sequence is 14 residues long. V was shortened by 1 base and J by 2 bases, with 8 bases between the two germline ends. CDR1 is MGHDK and CDR2 is SYGVNS in the germline V gene. CDR3 sequence reads: CASSEFQGNYGYTF. The DNA for the CDR3 is TGTGCCAGCAGTGAATTCCAGGGCAACTATGGCTACACCTTC.

The V gene is TRBV29-1, the J gene TRBJ2-7; D is perhaps TRBD2 (5 bases). The CDR3 has 12 residues. Germline-derived CDR1 and CDR2 are SQVTM and ANQGSEA. The V end was cut by 7 bases, the J end by 0 bases, with 10 bases between. CDR3 bases: TGCAGCGGTGGACGGGGCTCCTACGAGCAGTACTTC. Translated, it gives CSGGRGSYEQYF.

For this clone: This specimen includes other DNA sequences encoding the same CDR3. The rearrangement joins TRBV5-1 to TRBJ2-7; D might be TRBD1 or TRBD2, each matching 5 bases. Germline CDR1 and CDR2: SGHRS and YFSETQ. The V and J ends lost 0 bases and 4 bases respectively, with 11 bases between them. This CDR3 region has 14 residues. CDR3: CASSLAGAPYEQYF. The CDR3 DNA follows: TGCGCCAGCAGCTTGGCCGGGGCACCTTACGAGCAGTACTTC.

This clone has just one count. The chain uses TRBV6-5 and TRBJ2-7; D perhaps matches TRBD1 (5 bases). The CDR3 is 12 residues long. In germline, CDR1 is MNHEY, CDR2 SVGAGI. Trimming stripped 7 bases from V and 3 bases from J, with 10 bases between. CDR3 sequence reads: CASIGGHYEQYF. The CDR3 bases are TGTGCCAGCATTGGTGGACACTACGAGCAGTACTTC.

This chain uses TRBV5-6 with TRBJ2-7; 7 nucleotides match TRBD1. V lost 4 bases and J lost 3; bases outside the gene matches: 13. The CDR3 has 16 residues. The germline CDR1 and CDR2 sequences are SGHDT and YYEEEE. This CDR3 reads CASSLRTVGQVYEQYF. The CDR3 DNA reads as TGTGCCAGCAGCCTTAGGACCGTAGGACAGGTCTACGAGCAGTACTTC. The full variable domain, its missing parts supplied by reference TRBV5-6 and TRBJ2-7, is DAGVTQSPTHLIKTRGQQVTLRCSPKSGHDTVSWYQQALGQGPQFIFQYYEEEERQRGNFPDRFSGHQFPNYSSELNVNALLLGDSALYLCASSLRTVGQVYEQYFGPGTRLTVT.

The rearrangement links TRBV11-3 to TRBJ2-7; possibly TRBD1 or TRBD2 for D (5 bases each). The CDR3 runs to 15 residues. CDR1 SGHNT and CDR2 YENEEA come from the germline V gene. Trimming left V 4 bases short and J 7 bases short, with 20 bases between. The CDR3 DNA follows: TGTGCCAGCAGCTCGGGGCCCATCGGATCAGAGGAGCAGTACTTC. This translates into CASSSGPIGSEEQYF. The whole variable domain, remainder taken from reference TRBV11-3 and TRBJ2-7, is EAGVVQSPRYKIIEKKQPVAFWCNPISGHNTLYWYLQNLGQGPELLIRYENEEAVDDSQLPKDRFSAERLKGVDSTLKIQPAELGDSAVYLCASSSGPIGSEEQYFGPGTRLTVT.

This chain uses TRBV5-6 with TRBJ1-2, with unresolved D. CDR1 and CDR2 from the germline V gene are SGHDT and YYEEEE. This CDR3 region has 13 residues. Trimming took 9 bases from V and 4 from J, leaving 16 bases between them. As DNA, the CDR3 is TGTGCCACCAACCTCCGCGCGGTCTATGGCTACACCTTC. Translation gives CATNLRAVYGYTF.

The V call is TRBV5-4, the J call TRBJ2-1; TRBD2 agrees at 16 bases. Trimming cost V 3 bases and J 7 bases; bases outside gene matches: 10. Germline CDR1 is SGHNT and CDR2 is YYREEE (reference sequence). CDR3 length equals 18 residues. The DNA of the CDR3 is TGTGCCAGCAGCTCCGGGACTAGCGGGAGGGCCCGAGGGAATGAGCAGTTCTTC. Translation: CASSSGTSGRARGNEQFF.

The genes are TRBV30 and TRBJ2-1; TRBD2 is a possible D gene (6 bases). The V end was cut by 5 bases, the J end by 1 base, with 15 bases between. Germline loops: CDR1 GTSNPN, CDR2 SVGIG (reference sequence). The CDR3 has 15 residues. The CDR3: CAWGLGLLSYNEQFF. The CDR3 DNA reads TGTGCCTGGGGATTGGGACTGTTGTCCTACAATGAGCAGTTCTTC.

The chain joins TRBV18 to TRBJ1-1, with D perhaps TRBD1 (5 bases). V was trimmed by 0 bases and J by 3 bases, leaving 11 bases between them. Germline V gene lookup returns CDR1 KGHSH and CDR2 LQKENI. The CDR3 loop spans 15 amino acids. CDR3 protein: CASSPPGLRDTEAFF. The CDR3, as DNA: TGTGCCAGCTCACCACCGGGACTGCGGGACACTGAAGCTTTCTTT.

This clone was seen just once. This rearrangement joins TRBV9 to TRBJ2-3; TRBD1 is a possible D gene (6 bases). Germline CDR1 reads SGDLS; CDR2 reads YYNGEE. The V end lost 3 bases, the J end lost 4 bases, and 18 bases lay between the germline ends. This CDR3 contains 16 residues. The CDR3 here is CASSDRDKVVPDTQYF. The DNA of the CDR3 is TGTGCCAGCAGCGACCGGGACAAAGTCGTCCCAGATACGCAGTATTTT.

The chain carries TRBV5-1 and TRBJ2-5; TRBD2 agrees at 10 bases. V lost 0 bases and J lost 7; bases outside the gene matches: 6. Germline V lookup: CDR1 SGHRS, CDR2 YFSETQ. This CDR3 contains 15 residues. The CDR3 spells CASSLGTSGTGTQYF. CDR3 DNA sequence: TGCGCCAGCAGCTTGGGGACTAGCGGAACTGGGACCCAGTACTTC.

The rearrangement uses TRBV27 and TRBJ2-1; 13 positions match TRBD2. The junction had 17 bases not matched to a gene; V was cut back by 6 bases and J by 3 bases. The CDR3 has 20 amino acids. Germline V gives CDR1 MNHEY, CDR2 SMNVEV (reference sequence). CDR3 in amino acids: CASRWTSGRTGMGFYNEQFF. CDR3 DNA sequence: TGTGCCAGCAGATGGACTAGCGGGAGAACTGGGATGGGGTTCTACAATGAGCAGTTCTTC.

About this clone: This sample also contains other DNA sequences that code for the same CDR3. The rearrangement joins TRBV6-1 to TRBJ2-7, with 7 bases fitting TRBD1. Per germline, CDR1 MNHNS and CDR2 SASEGT. The length of the CDR3 is 12 residues. V dropped 5 bases and J dropped 4; count of bases not matched to a gene: 2. This CDR3 reads CASSTQGYEQYF. In DNA form, the CDR3 reads TGTGCCAGCAGTACACAGGGGTACGAGCAGTACTTC.